This T cell receptor (beta chain) was recorded in a study of breast tumors, draining lymph nodes, adjacent tissues. This clonotype was observed at least ten times. TCRdb analysed the multiplex PCR reads with MiXCR anew, one entry per CDR3 protein. Of roughly 130,000 distinct CDR3 sequences in the sample, 15% to 20% were seen once. The lymph nodes were axillary draining lymph nodes from breast cancer patients. CDR3 length: 11 amino acids. The germline CDR1 and CDR2 sequences are SGHTA and FQGNSA. V lost 5 bases and J 3 bases, leaving 5 bases between the germline ends. The origin of this receptor is a female donor with breast cancer. Some clones in this sample may be carry-over from other donors' samples. The genes are TRBV7-2 and TRBJ2-7; D not certain. Sequencing was carried out using axillary lymph node tissue. Written as DNA, the CDR3 is TGTGCCAGCAGCAATATCTACGAGCAGTACTTC. Encoded protein: CASSNIYEQYF.